This entry lists 20 T cell receptor beta chains sequenced from one sample in a study of cytomegalovirus exposure and HLA in healthy donors (TCRdb year 2017). Library generation was performed with the immunoSEQ multiplex PCR assay. A mixture of 60 forward primers for TCR Vbeta segments and 13 reverse primers for TCR Jbeta segments was used in the multiplex PCR. TCRdb's version of the immuneACCESS table is confined to in-frame rearrangements and falls short of the full clone set. An unresolved V gene accounts for under half of the shortfall where checked; the remainder is of unknown origin. A total of roughly 180,000 clones appear in this sample, around 80% of them only once. Around 1.5% of the sample goes to the ten largest clones. Sequencing input: PBMCs. The source of these receptors is a man aged 18-30 years in good health and CMV-seronegative.

This clone appeared a few times. The chain joins TRBV28 to TRBJ2-7, with TRBD1 as a possible D gene (6 bases). With 6 bases removed from V and 3 bases from J, the gap between germline ends came to 24 bases. This CDR3 contains 17 residues. Germline values: CDR1 MDHEN, CDR2 SYDVKM. Written as DNA, the CDR3 is TGTGCCAGCAGCTCAAATGACCGGGACACCCCGTTCTACGAGCAGTACTTC. Its translation is CASSSNDRDTPFYEQYF.

This clone was recorded a few times. The V and J genes are TRBV7-9 and TRBJ2-3, with 9 positions matching TRBD1. Losses at the gene ends were 6 bases for V and 5 bases for J; bases not matched to a gene: 9. In germline, CDR1 is SEHNR, CDR2 FQNEAQ (reference sequence). This CDR3 contains 15 residues. This CDR3 reads CASRANRGQRDTQYF. The CDR3 coding sequence is TGTGCCAGCAGAGCTAACAGGGGGCAGCGAGATACGCAGTATTTT.

The V call is TRBV2, the J call TRBJ2-3, with D possibly matching TRBD1 (6 bases). CDR1 is SNHLY, CDR2 FYNNEI, per germline. Trimming cost V 5 bases and J 4 bases, with 13 bases left between them. The CDR3 runs 14 residues. The CDR3 loop is CASSPGASPDTQYF. The CDR3 bases are TGTGCCAGCAGTCCAGGGGCTAGCCCAGATACGCAGTATTTT.

This chain joins TRBV10-3 and TRBJ1-1, with a weak D call TRBD1 (6 bases). This CDR3 has 13 amino acids. Trimming left V 6 bases short and J 6 bases short, with 14 bases between. Germline V gives CDR1 ENHRY, CDR2 SYGVKD. In DNA, the CDR3 is TGTGCCATCAGGGGGGACACTCCTGCTGAAGCTTTCTTT. Translating gives CAIRGDTPAEAFF.

V and J are TRBV28 and TRBJ2-7, with D possibly TRBD2 on 5 matching bases. The length of the CDR3 is 13 residues. V shed 9 bases and J shed 5 bases, with 17 bases lying between them. Germline values: CDR1 MDHEN, CDR2 SYDVKM. The CDR3 loop reads CASPSPVGDEQYF. In DNA, the CDR3 is TGTGCCAGTCCCTCCCCGGTCGGGGACGAGCAGTACTTC.

Only a few counts were recorded for this clone. The chain is built from TRBV18 and TRBJ2-3; TRBD1 is a possible D gene (6 bases). Deletions cut 3 bases from V and 4 bases from J, with 20 bases between. Germline V lookup: CDR1 KGHSH, CDR2 LQKENI. The length of the CDR3 is 17 residues. CDR3 nucleotides: TGTGCCAGCTCACCTTCCTTCGGCAGGGGTGTTGCAGATACGCAGTATTTT. Residues: CASSPSFGRGVADTQYF.

The rearrangement uses TRBV4-1 and TRBJ1-2, with 9 bases aligning to TRBD1. After removal of 5 bases from V and 1 base from J, the junction contained 11 bases not matched to a gene. Germline V CDR1 and CDR2: MGHRA, YSYEKL. The CDR3 extends over 17 amino acids. CDR3 protein: CASSSQGTGQGNYGYTF. CDR3 nucleotides: TGCGCCAGCAGCTCACAAGGAACGGGACAGGGTAACTATGGCTACACCTTC.

The chain combines TRBV6-5 with TRBJ1-5, with D uncertain. Trimming pared 0 bases from V and 3 bases from J, leaving 9 bases between. CDR1 and CDR2 (germline): MNHEY, SVGAGI. There are 15 residues in the CDR3. The CDR3 loop is CASSYSMQVNQPQHF. CDR3 coding DNA: TGTGCCAGCAGTTACTCGATGCAGGTCAATCAGCCCCAGCATTTT.

This chain joins TRBV7-8 and TRBJ2-1; D possibly corresponds to TRBD2 (7 bases). The V end lost 5 bases, the J end lost 7 bases, and 21 bases lay between the germline ends. From germline, CDR1 is SGHVS and CDR2 FQNEAQ. This CDR3 is 16 amino acids long. The CDR3 sequence is CASSPLGGPSKNEQFF. The CDR3 DNA sequence: TGTGCCAGCAGCCCGTTGGGGGGGCCGAGTAAGAATGAGCAGTTCTTC.

This rearrangement joins TRBV28 to TRBJ1-2, with D possibly TRBD1 on 6 matching bases. The CDR3 consists of 12 residues. The V end was cut by 8 bases, the J end by 6 bases, with 13 bases between. Germline V gene lookup returns CDR1 MDHEN and CDR2 SYDVKM. The CDR3 here is CASAGGGHGYTF. The CDR3 DNA follows: TGTGCCAGCGCGGGAGGGGGACATGGCTACACCTTC.

The genes are TRBV23-1 and TRBJ2-7, with a possible D match to TRBD1 (6 bases). TRBV23-1 is identified as an open reading frame with a role that is uncertain. Trimming took off 4 bases at V and 1 base at J, with 17 bases between the two ends. This CDR3 is 16 amino acids long. This CDR3 is CASSRPRGRGSYEQYF. The CDR3 DNA sequence: TGCGCCAGCAGTCGCCCCCGGGGCAGGGGTTCCTACGAGCAGTACTTC.

CDR3 nucleotide sequence: TGTGCCAGCAGCCCCTCACCAGAAAATAGCAATCAGCCCCAGCATTTT. Protein product: CASSPSPENSNQPQHF. The chain employs TRBV7-9 and TRBJ1-5; D not resolved. Trimming pared 5 bases from V and 0 bases from J, leaving 14 bases between. Germline CDR1 is SEHNR and CDR2 is FQNEAQ (reference sequence). This CDR3 spans 16 amino acids.

The chain couples TRBV29-1 to TRBJ2-5, with D uncertain. The germline V and J ends were trimmed by 7 bases and 4 bases, with 19 bases remaining between them. CDR1 SQVTM and CDR2 ANQGSEA come from the germline V gene. The CDR3 loop spans 14 amino acids. Written as DNA, the CDR3 is TGCAGCGACTTCGTACCCCTCGGTGGAGAGACCCAGTACTTC. The encoded protein is CSDFVPLGGETQYF.

This chain connects TRBV7-6 to TRBJ1-3, with unresolved D. The CDR3 loop spans 17 amino acids. V was cut by 1 base and J by 4 bases, with 17 bases left in between. Per the germline V gene, CDR1 is SGHVS and CDR2 is FNYEAQ. This chain's CDR3 is CASSLGSGELRGNTIYF. CDR3 bases: TGTGCCAGCAGCTTAGGTTCCGGGGAACTGCGAGGAAACACCATATATTTT. Full variable domain (rest looked up from reference TRBV7-6 and TRBJ1-3): GAGVSQSPRYKVTKRGQDVALRCDPISGHVSLYWYRQALGQGPEFLTYFNYEAQQDKSGLPNDRFSAERPEGSISTLTIQRTEQRDSAMYRCASSLGSGELRGNTIYFGEGSWLTVV.

The chain employs TRBV5-1 and TRBJ2-7; possibly TRBD1 for D (5 bases). The V end lost 2 bases, the J end lost 5 bases, and 8 bases lay between the germline ends. CDR1 SGHRS and CDR2 YFSETQ come from the germline V gene. The CDR3 covers 12 residues. The CDR3, as DNA: TGCGCCAGCAGCTTTCAGGGTAACGAGCAGTACTTC. This translates into CASSFQGNEQYF. The complete variable domain, with remaining parts taken from reference TRBV5-1 and TRBJ2-7, reads KAGVTQTPRYLIKTRGQQVTLSCSPISGHRSVSWYQQTPGQGLQFLFEYFSETQRNKGNFPGRFSGRQFSNSRSEMNVSTLELGDSALYLCASSFQGNEQYFGPGTRLTVT.

The CDR3 DNA is TGCGCCAGCAGCCCCGATGGGACTAGCGGGGTTTACGGGGAGCTGTTTTTT. This encodes CASSPDGTSGVYGELFF. This sequence joins TRBV5-1 and TRBJ2-2; 13 positions agree with TRBD2. Germline V gives CDR1 SGHRS, CDR2 YFSETQ. With V trimmed by 4 bases and J by 7 bases, 10 bases remained unmatched. The CDR3 has 17 amino acids.

CDR3 DNA: TGTGCCAGCAGTCCGACTAGCGGAAAAGGATCCTACGAGCAGTACTTC. Protein sequence: CASSPTSGKGSYEQYF. This sequence joins TRBV28 and TRBJ2-7; 9 bases map to TRBD2. The germline CDR1 and CDR2 sequences are MDHEN and SYDVKM. The CDR3 is 16 residues long. V dropped 5 bases and J dropped 1; count of bases not matched to a gene: 9.

This chain connects TRBV27 to TRBJ1-1; D is unclear. This CDR3 has 14 amino acids. The V gene's germline CDR1 is MNHEY and CDR2 SMNVEV (reference sequence). The V gene lost 6 bases and the J gene lost 0 bases, with 11 bases spanning the gap. CDR3 loop: CASSPRGMNTEAFF. The CDR3 DNA follows: TGTGCCAGCAGCCCCCGGGGTATGAACACTGAAGCTTTCTTT.

This chain joins TRBV27 and TRBJ1-5; 7 bases map to TRBD1. V shed 5 bases and J 3 bases; nucleotides not matched to a gene: 4. The CDR3 extends over 14 amino acids. Germline CDR1 reads MNHEY; CDR2 reads SMNVEV (reference sequence). The CDR3 DNA follows: TGTGCCAGCAGTCGCACAGGGGACAATCAGCCCCAGCATTTT. Its translation is CASSRTGDNQPQHF.

The chain couples TRBV5-6 to TRBJ1-6, with no clear D. The V end lost 0 bases, the J end lost 10 bases, and 11 bases lay between the germline ends. The CDR3 is made up of 14 amino acids. Germline values: CDR1 SGHDT, CDR2 YYEEEE. CDR3 coding DNA: TGTGCCAGCAGCTTGGTACGGGGAGAATCACCCCTCCACTTT. Protein sequence: CASSLVRGESPLHF.